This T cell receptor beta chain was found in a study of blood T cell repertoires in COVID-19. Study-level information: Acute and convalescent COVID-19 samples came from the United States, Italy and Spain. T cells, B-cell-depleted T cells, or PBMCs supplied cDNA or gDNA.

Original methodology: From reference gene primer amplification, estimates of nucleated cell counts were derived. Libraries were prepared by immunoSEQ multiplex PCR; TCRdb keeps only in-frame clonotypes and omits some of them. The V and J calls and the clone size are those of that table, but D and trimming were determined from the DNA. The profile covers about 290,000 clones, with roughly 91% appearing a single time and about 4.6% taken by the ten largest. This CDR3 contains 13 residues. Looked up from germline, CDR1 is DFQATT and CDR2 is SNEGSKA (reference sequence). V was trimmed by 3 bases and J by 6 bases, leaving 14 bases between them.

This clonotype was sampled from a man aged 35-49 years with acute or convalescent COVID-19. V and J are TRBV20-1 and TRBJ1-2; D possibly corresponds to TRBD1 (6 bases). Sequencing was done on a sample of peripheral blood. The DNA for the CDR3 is TGCAGTGCTAGTTTCAGGGGTGAAGATGGCTACACCTTC. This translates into CSASFRGEDGYTF.